This T cell receptor (beta chain) appears in the sequencing data of a study of shared clonotypes between healthy human individuals. General observations from the study: Inspection by rarefaction showed sorted-subset sequencing to be incomplete despite large depth.

On this clone itself: Its antigen is not identified.

The ends were cut back, 5 bases at V and 5 bases at J, with 15 bases in the middle. Per the germline V gene, CDR1 is SNHLY and CDR2 is FYNNEI. The CDR3 contains 14 residues. Sequencing was performed with immunoSEQ multiplex PCR; in TCRdb, only in-frame clones are kept and a portion is missing. The sample contains about 2.3 million clones, 85% to 95% of which appear only once. The source material was naive CD4+ T cells from PBMCs. Regarding subset: CD45RA+ positively selected. This receptor was taken from a man between 18 and 29 years old in good health. Some clones in this sample may be carry-over from other donors' samples. The chain carries TRBV2 and TRBJ1-1; possibly TRBD1 for D (5 bases). CDR3: CASSYGTLGTEAFF. In DNA form, the CDR3 reads TGTGCCAGCAGTTACGGGACCCTGGGAACTGAAGCTTTCTTT.